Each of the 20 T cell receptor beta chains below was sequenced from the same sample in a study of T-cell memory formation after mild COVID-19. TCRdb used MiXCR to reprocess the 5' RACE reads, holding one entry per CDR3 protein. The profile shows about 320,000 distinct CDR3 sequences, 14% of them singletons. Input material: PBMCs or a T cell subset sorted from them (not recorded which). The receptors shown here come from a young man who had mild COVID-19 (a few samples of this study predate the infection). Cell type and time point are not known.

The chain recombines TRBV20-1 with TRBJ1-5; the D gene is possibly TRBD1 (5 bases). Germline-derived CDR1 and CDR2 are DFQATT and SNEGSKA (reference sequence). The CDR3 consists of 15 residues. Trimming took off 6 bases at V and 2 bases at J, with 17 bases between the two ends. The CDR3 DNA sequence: TGCAGTGCCATGGGCACCCGGGACGGCAATCAGCCCCAGCATTTT. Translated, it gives CSAMGTRDGNQPQHF.

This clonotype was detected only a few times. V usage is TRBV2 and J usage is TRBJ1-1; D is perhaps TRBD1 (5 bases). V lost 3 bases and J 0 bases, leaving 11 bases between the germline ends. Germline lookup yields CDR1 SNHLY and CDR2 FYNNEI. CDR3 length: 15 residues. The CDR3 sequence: CASSDAGHMNTEAFF. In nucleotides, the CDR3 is TGTGCCAGCAGTGATGCAGGGCACATGAACACTGAAGCTTTCTTT.

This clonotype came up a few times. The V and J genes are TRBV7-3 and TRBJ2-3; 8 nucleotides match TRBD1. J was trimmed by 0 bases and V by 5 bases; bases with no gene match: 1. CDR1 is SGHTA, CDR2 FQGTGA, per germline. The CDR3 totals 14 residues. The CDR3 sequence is CASSNRGSTDTQYF. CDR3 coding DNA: TGTGCCAGCAGCAACAGGGGGAGCACAGATACGCAGTATTTT. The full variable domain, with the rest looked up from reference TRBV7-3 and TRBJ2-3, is GAGVSQTPSNKVTEKGKYVELRCDPISGHTALYWYRQSLGQGPEFLIYFQGTGAADDSGLPNDRFFAVRPEGSVSTLKIQRTERGDSAVYLCASSNRGSTDTQYFGPGTRLTVL.

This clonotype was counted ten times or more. CDR3 sequence reads: CASSLSTGYEQYF. In DNA, the CDR3 is TGTGCCAGCAGCTTGTCGACAGGTTACGAGCAGTACTTC. The chain has TRBV7-2 and TRBJ2-7; D is possibly TRBD1 (6 bases). This CDR3 is built from 13 residues. CDR1 and CDR2 from the germline V gene are SGHTA and FQGNSA. The V and J ends lost 3 bases and 4 bases respectively, with 10 bases between them.

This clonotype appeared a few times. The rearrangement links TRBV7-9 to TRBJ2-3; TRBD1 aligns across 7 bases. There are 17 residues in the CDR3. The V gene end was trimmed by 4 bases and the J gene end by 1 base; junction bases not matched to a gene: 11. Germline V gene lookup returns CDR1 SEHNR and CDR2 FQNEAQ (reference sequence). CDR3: CASSSTSTGERTDTQYF. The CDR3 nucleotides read TGTGCCAGCAGCTCAACCTCCACAGGGGAACGCACAGATACGCAGTATTTT. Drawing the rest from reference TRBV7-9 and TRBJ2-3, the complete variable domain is DTGVSQNPRHKITKRGQNVTFRCDPISEHNRLYWYRQTLGQGPEFLTYFQNEAQLEKSRLLSDRFSAERPKGSFSTLEIQRTEQGDSAMYLCASSSTSTGERTDTQYFGPGTRLTVL.

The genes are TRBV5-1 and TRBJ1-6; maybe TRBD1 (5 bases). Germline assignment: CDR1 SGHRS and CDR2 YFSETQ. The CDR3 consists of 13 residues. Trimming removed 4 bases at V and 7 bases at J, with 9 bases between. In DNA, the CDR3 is TGCGCCAGCAGCGGGGACGGGAATTCACCCCTCCACTTT. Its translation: CASSGDGNSPLHF.

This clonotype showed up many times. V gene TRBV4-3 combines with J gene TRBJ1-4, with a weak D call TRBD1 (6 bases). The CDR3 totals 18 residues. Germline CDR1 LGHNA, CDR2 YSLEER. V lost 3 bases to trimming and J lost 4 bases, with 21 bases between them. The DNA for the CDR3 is TGCGCCAGCAGCCAGGGTTACCCGCGAGGGGGGCTTAATGAAAAACTGTTTTTT. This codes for CASSQGYPRGGLNEKLFF.

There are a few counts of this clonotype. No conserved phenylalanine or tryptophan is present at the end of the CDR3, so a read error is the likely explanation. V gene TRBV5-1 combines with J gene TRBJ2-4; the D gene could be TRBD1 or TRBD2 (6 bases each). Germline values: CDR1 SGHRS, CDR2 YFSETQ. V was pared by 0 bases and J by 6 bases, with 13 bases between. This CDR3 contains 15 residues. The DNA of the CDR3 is TGCGCCAGCAGCTTGGCAACAGGGACTGGAAACATTCAGTACGTC. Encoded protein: CASSLATGTGNIQYV.

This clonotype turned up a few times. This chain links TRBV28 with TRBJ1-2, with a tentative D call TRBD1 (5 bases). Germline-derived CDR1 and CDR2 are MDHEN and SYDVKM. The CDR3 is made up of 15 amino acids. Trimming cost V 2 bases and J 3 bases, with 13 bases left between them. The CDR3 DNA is TGTGCCAGCAGTTTAGTGGCGACAGCTTACTATGGCTACACCTTC. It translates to CASSLVATAYYGYTF.

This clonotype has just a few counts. This chain's CDR3 is CSAPTSGGPADTQYF. CDR3 nucleotides: TGCAGTGCGCCGACTAGCGGGGGGCCCGCAGATACGCAGTATTTT. The chain carries TRBV20-1 and TRBJ2-3, with 13 bases that match TRBD2. The V segment lost 6 bases and the J segment 4 bases; nucleotides outside the gene matches: 7. Germline V CDR1 and CDR2: DFQATT, SNEGSKA (reference sequence). The CDR3 contains 15 residues.

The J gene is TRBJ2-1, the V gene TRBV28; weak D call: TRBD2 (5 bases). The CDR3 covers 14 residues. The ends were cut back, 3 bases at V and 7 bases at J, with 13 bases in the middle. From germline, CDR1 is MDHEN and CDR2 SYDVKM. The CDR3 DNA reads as TGTGCCAGCAGTTTTAGAACTAGGACGAATGAGCAGTTCTTC. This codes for CASSFRTRTNEQFF.

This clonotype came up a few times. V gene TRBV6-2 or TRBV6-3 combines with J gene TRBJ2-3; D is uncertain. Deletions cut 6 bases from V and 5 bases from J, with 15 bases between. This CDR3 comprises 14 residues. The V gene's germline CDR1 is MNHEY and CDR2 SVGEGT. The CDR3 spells CASRYGPAQDTQYF. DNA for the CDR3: TGTGCCAGCAGATATGGCCCGGCGCAAGATACGCAGTATTTT.

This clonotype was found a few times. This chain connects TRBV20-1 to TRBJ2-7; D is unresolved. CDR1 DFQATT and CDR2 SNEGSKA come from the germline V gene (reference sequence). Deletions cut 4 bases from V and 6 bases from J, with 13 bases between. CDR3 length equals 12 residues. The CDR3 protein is CSAIHPPSEQYF. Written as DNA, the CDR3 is TGCAGTGCTATCCACCCCCCAAGCGAGCAGTACTTC.

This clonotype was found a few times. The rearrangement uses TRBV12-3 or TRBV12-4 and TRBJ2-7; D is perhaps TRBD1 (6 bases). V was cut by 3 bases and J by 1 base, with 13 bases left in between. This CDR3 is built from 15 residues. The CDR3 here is CASSFGGRASYEQYF. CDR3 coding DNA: TGTGCCAGCAGTTTTGGGGGCAGGGCTTCCTACGAGCAGTACTTC.

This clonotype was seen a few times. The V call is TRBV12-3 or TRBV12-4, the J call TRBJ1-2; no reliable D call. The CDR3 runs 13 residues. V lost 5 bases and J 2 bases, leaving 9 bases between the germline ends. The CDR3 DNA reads TGTGCCAGCAGTAAGGACCAGAACTATGGCTACACCTTC. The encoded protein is CASSKDQNYGYTF.

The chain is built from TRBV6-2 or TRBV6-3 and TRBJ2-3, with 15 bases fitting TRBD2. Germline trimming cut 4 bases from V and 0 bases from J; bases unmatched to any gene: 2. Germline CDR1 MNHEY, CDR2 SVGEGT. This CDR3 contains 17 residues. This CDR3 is CASSWTSGGASTDTQYF. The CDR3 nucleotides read TGTGCCAGCAGTTGGACTAGCGGGGGGGCCAGCACAGATACGCAGTATTTT.

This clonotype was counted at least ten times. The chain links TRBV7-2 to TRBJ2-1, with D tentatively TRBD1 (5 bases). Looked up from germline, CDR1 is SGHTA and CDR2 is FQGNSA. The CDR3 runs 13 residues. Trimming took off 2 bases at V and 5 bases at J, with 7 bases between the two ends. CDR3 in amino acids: CASSLPQDNEQFF. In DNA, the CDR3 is TGTGCCAGCAGCTTACCACAGGACAATGAGCAGTTCTTC.

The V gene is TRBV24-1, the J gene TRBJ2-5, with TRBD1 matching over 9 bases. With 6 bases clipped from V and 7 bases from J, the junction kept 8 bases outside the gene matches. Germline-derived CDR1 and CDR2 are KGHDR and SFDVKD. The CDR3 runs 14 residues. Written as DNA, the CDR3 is TGTGCCACCAGTTCGCCGGGACAGGGCGTGACCCAGTACTTC. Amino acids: CATSSPGQGVTQYF.

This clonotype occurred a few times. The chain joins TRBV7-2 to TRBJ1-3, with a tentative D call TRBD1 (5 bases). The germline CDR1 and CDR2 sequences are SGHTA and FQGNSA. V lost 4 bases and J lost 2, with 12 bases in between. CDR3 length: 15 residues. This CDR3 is CASSYQGFTGNTIYF. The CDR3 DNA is TGTGCCAGCAGCTACCAGGGTTTTACTGGAAACACCATATATTTT.

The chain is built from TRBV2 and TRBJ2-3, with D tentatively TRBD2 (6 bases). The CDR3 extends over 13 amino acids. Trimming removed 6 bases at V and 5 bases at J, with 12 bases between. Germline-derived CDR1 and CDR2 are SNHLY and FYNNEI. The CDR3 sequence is CASSGNSGDTQYF. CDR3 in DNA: TGTGCCAGCAGCGGGAATAGCGGAGATACGCAGTATTTT.